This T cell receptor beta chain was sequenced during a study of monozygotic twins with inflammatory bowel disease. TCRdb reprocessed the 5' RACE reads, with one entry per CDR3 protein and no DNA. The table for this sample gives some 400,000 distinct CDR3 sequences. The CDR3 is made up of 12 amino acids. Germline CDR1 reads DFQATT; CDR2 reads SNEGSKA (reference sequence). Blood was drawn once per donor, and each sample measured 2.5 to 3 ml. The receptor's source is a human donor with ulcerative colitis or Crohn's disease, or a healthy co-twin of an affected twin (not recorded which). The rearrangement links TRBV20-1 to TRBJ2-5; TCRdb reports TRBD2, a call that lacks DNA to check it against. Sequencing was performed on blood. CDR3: CSAFSGWETQYF.